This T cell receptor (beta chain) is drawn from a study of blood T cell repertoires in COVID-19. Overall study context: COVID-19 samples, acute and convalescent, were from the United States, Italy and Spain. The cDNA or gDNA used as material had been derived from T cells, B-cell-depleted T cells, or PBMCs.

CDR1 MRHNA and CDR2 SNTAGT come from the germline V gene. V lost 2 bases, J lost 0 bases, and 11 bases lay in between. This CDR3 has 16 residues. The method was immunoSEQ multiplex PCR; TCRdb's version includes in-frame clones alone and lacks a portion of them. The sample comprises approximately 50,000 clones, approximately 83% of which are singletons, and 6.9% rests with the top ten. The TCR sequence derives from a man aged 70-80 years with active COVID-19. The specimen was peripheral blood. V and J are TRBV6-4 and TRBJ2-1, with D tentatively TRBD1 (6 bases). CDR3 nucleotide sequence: TGTGCCAGCAGTGACAGGGACACTAGCTCCTACAATGAGCAGTTCTTC. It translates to CASSDRDTSSYNEQFF.